This TCR beta chain derives from a study of control samples from healthy donors and cancer patients. The germline CDR1 and CDR2 sequences are MNHEY and SVGEGT. The CDR3 covers 14 residues. The V end was cut by 4 bases, the J end by 2 bases, with 10 bases between. Method: immunoSEQ multiplex PCR; TCRdb's copy keeps in-frame clones and lacks some. The table has 90,000 to 130,000 clones, roughly 90% seen once. This rearrangement joins TRBV6-2 or TRBV6-3 to TRBJ2-3; TRBD2 is a possible D gene (6 bases). This clonotype was obtained from a woman aged 55 to 70 with lung cancer. Material for sequencing was PBMCs. CDR3 coding DNA: TGTGCCAGCAGTTTTGGCGGGAACACAGATACGCAGTATTTT. Residues: CASSFGGNTDTQYF.